This T cell receptor beta chain stems from a study of CXCR3-negative and CXCR3-positive naive CD8 T cells (dated by TCRdb to about 2019). Regarding the research as a whole: In total, around 150 million TRB reads were obtained, or roughly 1.5 +/- 0.3 million reads per library. Diversity and physicochemical repertoire analyses were performed on about 12 donors pooled from two independent experiments. For the TRBV-TRBJ cluster analysis, the naive subsets came from a handful of donors, while the memory cells came from 3 donors.

Each CD8+ T cell subset was flow-sorted in triplicate, and 300,000 or so cells per subset were placed directly into RLT lysis buffer. To exclude memory contaminants, naive CD8+ T cells were stringently defined as CD45RO-CCR7+CD27+CD95-. Peripheral blood mononuclear cells were isolated from buffy coats using standard density gradient centrifugation. A FACSAria III was used to flow-sort naive CXCR3-negative and CXCR3-positive CD8+ T cells. An RNeasy Mini Kit was used to extract total RNA from the sorted cells. In regard to this clonotype: No cognate antigen has been identified for it.

The germline V gene yields SGHVS for CDR1 and FNYEAQ for CDR2. Measured from the cysteine to the phenylalanine, the CDR3 is 17 residues long. The DNA is not on file. General findings and caveats noted by the study authors: TRB CDR3s from CXCR3-positive naive cells showed higher hydrophobicity (lower Kidera factor 4), lower energy, and higher strength and volume indices than CXCR3-negative naive cells. Within the same donor, TRBV-TRBJ usage looked similar between naive CXCR3-negative and CXCR3-positive cells, but memory cells had distinct patterns. Comparably high repertoire diversity was found in both naive subsets, whereas much lower repertoire diversity was found in memory CD8+ T cells. Surface CD5, linked to self-reactivity in mice, was comparable between naive subsets; TCR interaction strength was therefore also inferred from TRB CDR3 physicochemical properties. Because CXCR3 expression was partially decreased after cryopreservation, freshly isolated PBMCs were used for most assays.

TCRdb lists the instrument as NextSeq 550. The Human TCR Profiling Kit (MiLaboratory) was used to make UMI-labeled 5' RACE TRB cDNA libraries. The full amount of extracted RNA was used for cDNA synthesis, and the full amount of resulting cDNA was used for PCR amplification. Libraries were prepared in parallel with an identical number of PCR cycles. Processing in the source paper ran as follows. About 54,000 +/- 9,700 unique UMI-labeled TRB cDNA molecules per library were extracted with MIGEC and MiXCR, with at least two reads per UMI required. On average, around 40,000 +/- 10,000 functional in-frame TRB CDR3 nucleotide clonotypes lacking stop codons were found per library. After each sample was downsampled to 5000 UMI-labeled TRB molecules, VDJtools was used to calculate diversity metrics such as normalized Shannon-Wiener and Chao1. For the central five CDR3 residues, VDJtools calculated physicochemical properties weighted by clonotype size, namely interaction energy, strength, volume and Kidera factor 4. Following TCRdb reprocessing, every CDR3 protein sequence forms one entry, and DNA is not provided. Here the V and J calls rest on TCRdb's processing, not on the authors' analysis. The record for this sample contains 150,000 to 180,000 distinct CDR3 sequences. Less than 0.55% of the sample rests with the top ten.

This TCR was recovered from a human donor in good health. Some clones in this sample may be carry-over from other donors' samples. The chain joins TRBV7-6 to TRBJ2-3; no DNA is available, so the TRBD1 call from TCRdb remains unchecked. The sample was naive CXCR3+ CD8+ T cells from blood. Taken with the paper, the label for cell subset or site translates to: CD45RO-CCR7+CD27+CD95- naive CD8+ T cells expressing CXCR3 (TNR3+). For the CDR3, the sequence is CASSELQGGLSTDTQYF.